This record concerns one T cell receptor beta chain sequence. Its specificity is unknown. Germline values: CDR1 MNHEY, CDR2 SVGAGI. CDR3 length: 14 residues. The ends were cut back, 0 bases at V and 4 bases at J, with 7 bases in the middle. 13 Jbeta primers and 60 Vbeta primers were used for the PCR. The assay was immunoSEQ multiplex PCR, and TCRdb's table has in-frame clones only and misses some. The sample includes 130,000 to 150,000 clones, roughly 65% of them seen just once. This sample was included in a study of cytomegalovirus exposure and HLA in healthy donors. Findings and caveats of the study: In a later analysis, a missense DCLRE1C variant was linked to TCR beta V- and J-gene trimming. Researchers counted 164 TCR beta chains as cytomegalovirus-associated.

Regarding donors, all were healthy bone marrow donors. J is TRBJ1-3 and V is TRBV6-5; no clear D. The sample taken for sequencing was PBMCs. This receptor was identified in a man aged 60 to 75 in good health and CMV-seronegative. The CDR3 DNA reads as TGTGCCAGCAGTTACTCGACGGGAGGAAACACCATATATTTT. Encoded protein: CASSYSTGGNTIYF.